Listed below are T cell receptor beta chains from one sample, sequenced in a study of CD8 T cells in ankylosing spondylitis. MiXCR, applied by TCRdb to the 5' RACE reads, yields one record per CDR3 protein. The data hold over 75,000 distinct CDR3 sequences, with 7.5% to 9% observed a single time. The sample was blood, either unsorted or a sorted T cell fraction (not recorded which). Receptors originate from a male donor with ankylosing spondylitis or in good health (not recorded which). The CDR3 runs from the conserved cysteine through the conserved F or W. The order of the fields is V gene, CDR3 protein.

TRBV29-1,CSVENPNTGELFF
TRBV2,CASRGLAGGLDTQYF
TRBV5-1,CASSPPGAGGKTQYF
TRBV7-9,CASTRATGSTDTQYF
TRBV23-1,CASSQCRREADTQYF
TRBV7-4,CASSFRAGETQYF
TRBV29-1,CSVGGGTGAHLTYNEQFF
TRBV20-1,CSASQPGQAMGPQHF
TRBV12-3/TRBV12-4,CASSLGGTGSDTQYF
TRBV9,CASSGPYSTDTQYF
TRBV12-3/TRBV12-4,CASSPRTSGGAGPYNEQFF
TRBV9,CASSPRWDRNSAPLHF
TRBV5-5,CASSLGPGGRNTEAFF
TRBV20-1,CSARTGRIMNTEAFF
TRBV27,CASSFQGLNTEAFF
TRBV4-1,CASSQDVTGELFF
TRBV15,CATSGSLDGPYGYTF
TRBV27,CASSSLVGYETQYF
TRBV28,CASSFTGSPSPLHF
TRBV28,CASSQETQYF
TRBV5-6,CASSLVSRNRGKDGYTF
TRBV20-1,CSARRGTNTEAFF
TRBV7-3,CASSKESIPTGKGSQIYNEQFF
TRBV7-9,CASSLKGTEWYF
TRBV7-1,CASGSGVRNQPQHF
TRBV9,CASSASHSSYNEQFF
TRBV5-5,CASSPHKSSYNEQFF
TRBV27,CASSLSGRTYEQYF
TRBV6-5,CASSYQRQVGETQYF